The 28 T cell receptor beta chains below were found in one sample sequenced in a study of T cell responses to AZD1222 COVID-19 vaccine (dated by TCRdb to about 2021). Receptors were amplified or captured by the immunoSEQ multiplex PCR assay. TCRdb provides this immuneACCESS table in a form limited to in-frame rearrangements. Some clones are lacking; in checked studies, under half of them reflect an unresolved V gene, and why the rest are absent is not known. This sample comprises approximately 110,000 clones, about nine tenths of them detected only once. Roughly 5.2% of the sample belongs to the ten largest clones. The time point tag for this specimen amounts to: baseline before first vaccination. This material consisted of peripheral blood, taken on day 0 of AZD1222 vaccination. These receptors all stem from an adult in good health.

This sequence joins TRBV3-1 (or the pseudogene TRBV3-2) and TRBJ1-1, with D hard to call. The germline V gene encodes CDR1 LGHDT and CDR2 YNNKEL (reference sequence). This CDR3 has 11 residues. The germline V and J ends were trimmed by 6 bases and 4 bases, with 6 bases remaining between them. CDR3 DNA: TGTGCCAGCAGAGGGCCCACTGAAGCTTTCTTT. Translated: CASRGPTEAFF.

The chain has TRBV9 and TRBJ2-7; TRBD1 matches at 8 bases. The length of the CDR3 is 14 residues. CDR1 is SGDLS, CDR2 YYNGEE, per germline. Losses at the gene ends were 4 bases for V and 6 bases for J; bases not matched to a gene: 9. CDR3 residues: CASSPPDRDTEQYF. CDR3 in DNA: TGTGCCAGCAGCCCCCCGGACAGGGACACCGAGCAGTACTTC.

J is TRBJ2-7 and V is TRBV7-2; D call uncertain. The germline CDR1 and CDR2 sequences are SGHTA and FQGNSA. Trimming stripped 0 bases from V and 2 bases from J, with 8 bases between. CDR3 length: 14 residues. In DNA form, the CDR3 reads TGTGCCAGCAGCTTAGCCGCCACCACCTACGAGCAGTACTTC. Translated: CASSLAATTYEQYF.

This chain uses TRBV4-2 with TRBJ2-5; D is perhaps TRBD2 (8 bases). The CDR3 contains 18 residues. CDR1 and CDR2 (germline): LGHNA, YNFKEQ. The V and J ends lost 1 base and 4 bases respectively, with 22 bases between them. CDR3 in DNA: TGTGCCAGCAGCCAAGTGGGACAGCGGGGGCTAGCAGGAGAGACCCAGTACTTC. Its protein product is CASSQVGQRGLAGETQYF.

DNA of the CDR3: TGTGCCAGCAGTGACGTCTCCTACGAGCAGTACTTC. As protein: CASSDVSYEQYF. The rearrangement uses TRBV2 and TRBJ2-7; D uncertain. V dropped 3 bases and J dropped 0 bases, with 3 bases sitting between them. This CDR3 region has 12 residues. The V gene's germline CDR1 is SNHLY and CDR2 FYNNEI.

This clone was counted a single time. The J gene is TRBJ1-4, the V gene TRBV28; D ambiguous. The V end was cut by 6 bases, the J end by 0 bases, with 8 bases between. The CDR3 sequence is 14 residues long. Looked up from germline, CDR1 is MDHEN and CDR2 is SYDVKM. The CDR3 loop is CASSVYATNEKLFF. As DNA, the CDR3 is TGTGCCAGCAGCGTTTATGCAACTAATGAAAAACTGTTTTTT.

The chain joins TRBV20-1 to TRBJ2-3; 7 bases align to TRBD2. The CDR3 has 14 residues. The V and J ends lost 3 bases and 4 bases, in that order; junction bases with no gene match: 7. Per germline, CDR1 DFQATT and CDR2 SNEGSKA (reference sequence). CDR3 in amino acids: CSASWEGHSDTQYF. Here the CDR3 DNA reads TGCAGTGCTAGTTGGGAGGGCCACTCAGATACGCAGTATTTT.

In this sample, this clone turned up once. The gene calls are TRBV6-5 and TRBJ1-4, with D possibly being TRBD1 (6 bases). Trimming pared 4 bases from V and 7 bases from J, leaving 10 bases between. CDR1 and CDR2 (germline): MNHEY, SVGAGI. The CDR3 has 13 residues. The DNA of the CDR3 is TGTGCCAGCAGTTTGAGGGGGGGTGAAAAACTGTTTTTT. It is translated as CASSLRGGEKLFF.

The chain employs TRBV27 and TRBJ1-6, with D possibly TRBD1 on 6 matching bases. Germline CDR1 MNHEY, CDR2 SMNVEV (reference sequence). The CDR3 extends over 15 amino acids. The V end was cut by 6 bases, the J end by 4 bases, with 13 bases between. CDR3 coding DNA: TGTGCCAGCAGACTCGGGACACCTTATAATTCACCCCTCCACTTT. Amino acids: CASRLGTPYNSPLHF.

The chain recombines TRBV6-1 with TRBJ2-3, with 7 positions matching TRBD2. The CDR3 runs to 14 residues. In germline, CDR1 is MNHNS, CDR2 SASEGT. J was trimmed by 5 bases and V by 1 base; bases with no gene match: 3. The CDR3: CASSEGGGVDTQYF. In DNA form, the CDR3 reads TGTGCCAGCAGTGAAGGGGGAGGGGTAGATACGCAGTATTTT.

J is TRBJ2-5 and V is TRBV5-8; TRBD1 matches at 8 bases. The CDR3 is made up of 13 amino acids. The J segment lost 3 bases and the V segment lost 9 bases, leaving 7 bases of the junction unmatched. Germline V CDR1 and CDR2: SGHTS, YDEGEE. CDR3 amino acids: CAIPDRAEETQYF. DNA of the CDR3: TGTGCCATCCCGGACAGGGCGGAAGAGACCCAGTACTTC. The variable domain in full, completed from reference TRBV5-8 and TRBJ2-5, reads EAGVTQSPTHLIKTRGQQATLRCSPISGHTSVYWYQQALGLGLQFLLWYDEGEERNRGNFPPRFSGRQFPNYSSELNVNALELEDSALYLCAIPDRAEETQYFGPGTRLLVL.

The chain carries TRBV28 and TRBJ2-1; 11 nucleotides align to TRBD2. This CDR3 is 14 amino acids long. CDR1 and CDR2 (germline): MDHEN, SYDVKM. J lost 13 bases, V lost 3 bases, and 8 bases had no gene match. CDR3 nucleotide sequence: TGTGCCAGCAGTTTCTTTAGCGGGAGGGCCAAACAGTTCTTC. This gives the protein CASSFFSGRAKQFF.

This chain links TRBV3-1 (or the pseudogene TRBV3-2) with TRBJ1-1, with a weak D call TRBD1 (6 bases). Germline CDR1 reads LGHDT; CDR2 reads YNNKEL (reference sequence). The CDR3 sequence is 14 residues long. The ends were cut back, 6 bases at V and 4 bases at J, with 15 bases in the middle. CDR3 region: CASRSSQGSTEAFF. The CDR3 DNA reads as TGTGCCAGCAGAAGCTCACAGGGTAGCACTGAAGCTTTCTTT.

This sequence joins TRBV30 and TRBJ1-6, with unresolved D. Germline assignment: CDR1 GTSNPN and CDR2 SVGIG (reference sequence). This CDR3 contains 16 residues. V was cut by 3 bases and J by 6 bases, with 18 bases left in between. This chain's CDR3 is CAWRSFKEPLNSPLHF. CDR3 DNA sequence: TGTGCCTGGAGGTCGTTTAAAGAGCCCCTTAATTCACCCCTCCACTTT.

The chain combines TRBV27 with TRBJ2-1; D gene ambiguous. Germline CDR1 reads MNHEY; CDR2 reads SMNVEV (reference sequence). This CDR3 contains 14 residues. Trimming pared 3 bases from V and 6 bases from J, leaving 12 bases between. CDR3 region: CASSFKDPPNEQFF. The CDR3 region has the DNA TGTGCCAGCAGTTTTAAGGACCCCCCCAATGAGCAGTTCTTC.

CDR3 sequence: CAWITWGASNYGYTF. In DNA, the CDR3 is TGTGCCTGGATAACTTGGGGGGCTTCGAACTATGGCTACACCTTC. The V gene is TRBV30, the J gene TRBJ1-2; tentatively, D is TRBD1 (6 bases). The CDR3 length is 15 residues. Germline V lookup: CDR1 GTSNPN, CDR2 SVGIG (reference sequence). V was cut by 4 bases and J by 2 bases, with 17 bases left in between.

The chain joins TRBV18 to TRBJ1-6, with D uncertain. Deletions cut 3 bases from V and 0 bases from J, with 12 bases between. CDR1 and CDR2 (germline): KGHSH, LQKENI. The CDR3 totals 17 residues. CDR3 loop: CASSPDGGSSYNSPLHF. CDR3 DNA: TGTGCCAGCTCACCGGACGGAGGAAGCTCCTATAATTCACCCCTCCACTTT.

By frequency in the sample, this clone is medium-sized (0.01 to 0.1%). The sample carries other DNA sequences with the same CDR3. The chain carries TRBV5-6 and TRBJ1-4, with D hard to call. Between the trimmed V and J ends, which lost 0 bases and 6 bases, there was a span of 9 bases. Germline assignment: CDR1 SGHDT and CDR2 YYEEEE. The CDR3 is 14 residues long. As DNA, the CDR3 is TGTGCCAGCAGCTTGGGACGCGGGTATGAAAAACTGTTTTTT. This encodes CASSLGRGYEKLFF.

This clone was seen a few times. V usage is TRBV24-1 and J usage is TRBJ1-1; no firm D call. This CDR3 comprises 12 residues. V gave up 5 bases and J gave up 7 bases, with 10 bases separating them. Germline V gene lookup returns CDR1 KGHDR and CDR2 SFDVKD. The CDR3 reads CATSGLTNEAFF. In DNA form, the CDR3 reads TGTGCCACCAGTGGCCTGACAAATGAAGCTTTCTTT.

This clone was found once. The chain links TRBV18 to TRBJ1-4; perhaps TRBD1 as D (5 bases). This CDR3 has 14 residues. V lost 4 bases and J 8 bases, leaving 14 bases between the germline ends. From germline, CDR1 is KGHSH and CDR2 LQKENI. CDR3 coding DNA: TGTGCCAGCTCACAAAACAGAGAGGGGGAAAAACTGTTTTTT. It encodes CASSQNREGEKLFF.

The chain carries TRBV6-1 and TRBJ2-2; no definite D call. Germline values: CDR1 MNHNS, CDR2 SASEGT. V lost 1 base and J lost 5, with 17 bases in between. The CDR3 consists of 17 residues. For the CDR3, the DNA is TGTGCCAGCAGTGAAGGCTGGGCCGAGGAGATAACCGGGGAGCTGTTTTTT. Translated: CASSEGWAEEITGELFF.

DNA of the CDR3: TGTGCCAGCAGCTTGTACCAAGAGACCCAGTACTTC. Amino acid sequence: CASSLYQETQYF. The chain is built from TRBV5-5 and TRBJ2-5, with no clear D. Germline lookup yields CDR1 SGHKS and CDR2 YYEKEE (reference sequence). The CDR3 contains 12 residues. V dropped 1 base and J dropped 0 bases, with 1 base sitting between them.

The rearrangement joins TRBV30 to TRBJ2-3; perhaps D is TRBD1 or TRBD2 (6 bases each). The CDR3 sequence is 15 residues long. Germline CDR1 and CDR2: GTSNPN and SVGIG (reference sequence). Trimming removed 7 bases from V and 3 bases from J, with 20 bases in between. As DNA, the CDR3 is TGTGCCTTTAACGCTGGGCAGGGGAGGACAGATACGCAGTATTTT. This translates into CAFNAGQGRTDTQYF.

The chain is built from TRBV6-5 and TRBJ2-1; the D gene is possibly TRBD1 (6 bases). V was clipped by 6 bases and J by 12 bases, with 24 bases between them. The CDR3 loop spans 15 amino acids. From germline, CDR1 is MNHEY and CDR2 SVGAGI. CDR3 DNA sequence: TGTGCCAGCAGACAGAGCCAGGGGCTCTCACAAGGGCAGTTCTTC. Translating gives CASRQSQGLSQGQFF.

This clone was recorded a few times. The gene calls are TRBV24-1 and TRBJ2-7; D unclear. Germline CDR1 is KGHDR and CDR2 is SFDVKD. Trimming shortened V by 6 bases and J by 9 bases, and 8 bases separated the two germline ends. The CDR3 extends over 10 amino acids. Here the CDR3 DNA reads TGTGCCACCAGTCGGACGGGGCAGTACTTC. Its protein is CATSRTGQYF.

The chain has TRBV21-1 and TRBJ2-7; the table's D call, TRBD2, has no DNA check behind it. TRBV21-1 is labeled a pseudogene. The CDR3 spans 19 residues. For the CDR3, the DNA is TGTGCCAGCAGCAACCGAGGTAGCGGGAGAAGTGGGCTCTCCTACGAGCAGTACTTC. Amino acids: CASSNRGSGRSGLSYEQYF.

This chain joins TRBV28 and TRBJ1-6, with 7 bases identical to TRBD1. CDR3 size: 14 residues. Germline V gene lookup returns CDR1 MDHEN and CDR2 SYDVKM. J gave up 7 bases and V 5 bases, and 5 bases lay outside the gene matches. The CDR3, as DNA: TGTGCCAGCAGTGCAGACAGGGTGAATTCACCCCTCCACTTT. Amino acid sequence: CASSADRVNSPLHF.

This clone was seen only a few times. This sequence joins TRBV7-3 and TRBJ2-5; D not resolved. Germline CDR1 reads SGHTA; CDR2 reads FQGTGA. The CDR3 covers 13 residues. Trimming cost V 5 bases and J 7 bases, with 14 bases left between them. The CDR3 here is CASSRDGLGTQYF. The CDR3 region has the DNA TGTGCCAGCAGCCGCGACGGGTTGGGGACCCAGTACTTC.